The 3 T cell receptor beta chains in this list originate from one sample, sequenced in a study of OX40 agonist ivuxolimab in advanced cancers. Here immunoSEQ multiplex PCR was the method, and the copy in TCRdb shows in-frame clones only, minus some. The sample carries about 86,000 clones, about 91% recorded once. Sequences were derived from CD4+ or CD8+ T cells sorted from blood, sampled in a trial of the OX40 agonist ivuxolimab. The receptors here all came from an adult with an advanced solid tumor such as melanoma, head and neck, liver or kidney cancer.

The CDR3 here is CASSSGRLGVREKLFF. In DNA form, the CDR3 reads TGTGCCAGCAGCTCAGGACGATTGGGGGTGAGGGAAAAACTGTTTTTT. This chain uses TRBV7-8 with TRBJ1-4, with a tentative D call TRBD1 (5 bases). The CDR3 is 16 amino acids. Deletions cut 4 bases from V and 8 bases from J, with 20 bases between. Germline V lookup: CDR1 SGHVS, CDR2 FQNEAQ.

The CDR3 protein is CASSQNREGVSSYEQYF. The CDR3 bases are TGTGCCAGCAGCCAAAACCGGGAGGGGGTCTCCTCCTACGAGCAGTACTTC. V and J are TRBV4-2 and TRBJ2-7; 8 nucleotides line up with TRBD2. This CDR3 has 17 residues. The germline CDR1 and CDR2 sequences are LGHNA and YNFKEQ. V lost 2 bases to trimming and J lost 0 bases; unmatched junction nucleotides: 9.

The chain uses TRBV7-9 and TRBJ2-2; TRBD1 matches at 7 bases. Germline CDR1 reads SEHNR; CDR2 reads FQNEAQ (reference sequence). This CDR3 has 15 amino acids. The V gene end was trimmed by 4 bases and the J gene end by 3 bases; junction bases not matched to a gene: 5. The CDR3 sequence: CASSSWDRDTGELFF. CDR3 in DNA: TGTGCCAGCAGCTCCTGGGACAGAGACACCGGGGAGCTGTTTTTT.